The clone carrying this T cell receptor (beta chain) was seen more than once but under ten times. The target antigen is unknown. The sample belongs to a study of T cell repertoires in cytomegalovirus infection. TCRdb ran MiXCR on the reads and lists one entry per CDR3 protein. This sample has roughly 920,000 distinct CDR3 sequences, with around a third found just once. The clonotype originates from a human donor in good health (CMV status not recorded). Some clones in this sample may be carry-over from other donors' samples. Specimen: cultured CD8+ T cells from PBMCs, collected from culture after CMV antigen stimulation.

In nucleotides, the CDR3 is TGTGCCAGCAGCCGCATCGGAAACACTGAAGCTTTCTTT. As protein: CASSRIGNTEAFF. This chain connects TRBV11-3 to TRBJ1-1; D unresolved. CDR3 length: 13 residues. V lost 5 bases to trimming and J lost 2 bases, with 9 bases between them. Germline assignment: CDR1 SGHNT and CDR2 YENEEA.